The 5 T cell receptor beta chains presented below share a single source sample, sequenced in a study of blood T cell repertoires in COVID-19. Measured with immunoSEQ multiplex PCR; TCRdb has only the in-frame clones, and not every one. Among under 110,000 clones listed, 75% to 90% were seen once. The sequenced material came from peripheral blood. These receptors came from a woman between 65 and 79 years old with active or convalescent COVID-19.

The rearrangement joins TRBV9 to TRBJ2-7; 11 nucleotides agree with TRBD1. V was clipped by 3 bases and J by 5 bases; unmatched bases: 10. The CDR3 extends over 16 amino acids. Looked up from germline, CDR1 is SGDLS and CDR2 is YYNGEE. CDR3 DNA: TGTGCCAGCAGCGCAAGGGCAGGGACAGGGGGTGACGAGCAGTACTTC. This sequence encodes CASSARAGTGGDEQYF.

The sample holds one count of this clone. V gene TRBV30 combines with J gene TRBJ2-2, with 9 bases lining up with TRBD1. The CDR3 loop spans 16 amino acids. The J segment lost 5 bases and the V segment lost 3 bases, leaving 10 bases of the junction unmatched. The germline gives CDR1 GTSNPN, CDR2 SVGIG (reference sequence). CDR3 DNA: TGTGCCTGGAGGCGGAGAGGGACAGGGCCAACCGGGGAGCTGTTTTTT. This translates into CAWRRRGTGPTGELFF. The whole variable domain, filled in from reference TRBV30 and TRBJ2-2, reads SQTIHQWPATLVQPVGSPLSLECTVEGTSNPNLYWYRQAAGRGLQLLFYSVGIGQISSEVPQNLSASRPQDRQFILSSKKLLLSDSGFYLCAWRRRGTGPTGELFFGEGSRLTVL.

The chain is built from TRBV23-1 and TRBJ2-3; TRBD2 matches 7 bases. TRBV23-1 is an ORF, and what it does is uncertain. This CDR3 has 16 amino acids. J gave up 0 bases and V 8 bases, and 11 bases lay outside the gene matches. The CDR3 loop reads CASLPTSELSTDTQYF. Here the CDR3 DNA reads TGCGCCAGCCTACCCACTAGCGAATTAAGCACAGATACGCAGTATTTT.

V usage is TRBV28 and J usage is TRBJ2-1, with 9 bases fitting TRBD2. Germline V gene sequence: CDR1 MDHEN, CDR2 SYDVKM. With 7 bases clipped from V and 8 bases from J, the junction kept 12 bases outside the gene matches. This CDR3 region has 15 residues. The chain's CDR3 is CASKSGGPGGDEQFF. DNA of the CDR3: TGTGCCAGCAAGAGCGGGGGGCCGGGCGGCGATGAGCAGTTCTTC.

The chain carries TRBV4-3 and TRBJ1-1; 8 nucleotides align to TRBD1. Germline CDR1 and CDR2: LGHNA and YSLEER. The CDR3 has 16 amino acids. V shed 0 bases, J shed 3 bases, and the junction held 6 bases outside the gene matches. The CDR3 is CASSQDTGGLDTEAFF. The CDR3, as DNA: TGCGCCAGCAGCCAAGATACAGGGGGTCTGGACACTGAAGCTTTCTTT.